This TCR beta chain was recorded in a study of T-cell reconstitution after alpha-beta-depleted transplantation in children. Broader study findings: Alpha-beta T cells present about two months after transplant were reported to originate from several hundred expanded graft clones. The study traced high day-60 TCRbeta diversity in some patients to surviving recipient T cells and thymic progenitors. A year had passed since transplant, and T-cell counts and diversity by then came mostly from newly produced T cells.

Preparation of the TCRbeta library used unique molecular identifiers. TCRdb itself ran the PCR reads through MiXCR, one entry per CDR3 protein. The sample yields a few hundred thousand distinct CDR3 sequences, 27% seen once. Germline CDR1 reads MNHNS; CDR2 reads SASEGT. V shed 6 bases and J shed 5 bases, with 16 bases lying between them. This CDR3 comprises 14 residues. Notes on this clonotype: No antigen is known for it.

The sequenced sample was PBMCs, obtained before TCRalphabeta/CD19-depleted stem cell transplant. The clonotype originates from a boy in the first two years of life with Wiskott-Aldrich syndrome, due to receive a stem cell transplant. This chain connects TRBV6-1 to TRBJ2-5; no clear D gene. The DNA for the CDR3 is TGTGCCAGCAGCCGACGTCCACCGAGCGAGACCCAGTACTTC. This encodes CASSRRPPSETQYF.